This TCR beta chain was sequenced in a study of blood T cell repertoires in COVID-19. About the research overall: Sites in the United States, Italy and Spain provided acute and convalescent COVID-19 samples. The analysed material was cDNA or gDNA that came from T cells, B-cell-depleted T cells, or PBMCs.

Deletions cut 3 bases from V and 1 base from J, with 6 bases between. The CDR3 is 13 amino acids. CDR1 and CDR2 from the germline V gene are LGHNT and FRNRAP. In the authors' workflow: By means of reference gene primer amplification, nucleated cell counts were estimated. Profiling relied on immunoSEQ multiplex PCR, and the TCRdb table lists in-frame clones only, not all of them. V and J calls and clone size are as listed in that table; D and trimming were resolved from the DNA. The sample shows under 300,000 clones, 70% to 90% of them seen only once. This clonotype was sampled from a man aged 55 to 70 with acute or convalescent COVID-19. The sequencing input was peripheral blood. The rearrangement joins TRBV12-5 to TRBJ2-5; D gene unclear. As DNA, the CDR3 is TGTGCTAGTGGTTTTAGTGGCCAAGAGACCCAGTACTTC. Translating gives CASGFSGQETQYF. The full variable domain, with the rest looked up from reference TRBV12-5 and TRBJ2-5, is DARVTQTPRHKVTEMGQEVTMRCQPILGHNTVFWYRQTMMQGLELLAYFRNRAPLDDSGMPKDRFSAEMPDATLATLKIQPSEPRDSAVYFCASGFSGQETQYFGPGTRLLVL.